Sequencing of this TCR beta chain was carried out in a study of Ad26.COV2.S vaccination and SARS-CoV-2 variants. The study's findings and limits: TCR breadth and depth estimates may have understated total T cell responses.

The method was immunoSEQ multiplex PCR; TCRdb's version includes in-frame clones alone and lacks a portion of them. The sample contains 300,000 to 400,000 clones, roughly 90% of which appear only once. Comment on this clone: The target antigen is unknown.

Germline V lookup: CDR1 MNHEY, CDR2 SVGAGI. Trimming cost V 5 bases and J 5 bases; bases outside gene matches: 7. The CDR3 length is 14 residues. Specified treatment: around 19 received Ad26.COV2.S at low or high dose, single or two shots; 5 received placebo; per-sample allocation not given. Following the first vaccine or placebo injection, samples were taken on day 63. The chain is built from TRBV6-5 and TRBJ2-5; TRBD1 aligns across 8 bases. The TCR originated in a person aged 18 to 59 who received the Ad26.COV2.S COVID-19 vaccine or a placebo. The sample here was peripheral blood, taken in a trial of Ad26.COV2.S vaccine versus placebo. This chain's CDR3 is CASSPQGAGETQYF. Written as DNA, the CDR3 is TGTGCCAGCAGTCCCCAGGGGGCAGGGGAGACCCAGTACTTC.